The rows below give T cell receptor beta chains drawn from one sample of a study of blood T cell repertoires in COVID-19. Here immunoSEQ multiplex PCR was the method, and the copy in TCRdb shows in-frame clones only, minus some. The top ten clones hold approximately 4.3% of a sample with nearly 110,000 clones, over 60% of them seen once. Sample: peripheral blood. The source is a man between 65 and 79 years old with acute or convalescent COVID-19. CDR3s include the opening cysteine and the closing phenylalanine or tryptophan. A D gene is named only where the DNA matches it firmly. Part of the rows lack a size; the others show once, few, many or a class for expanded clones.

>-|-|TRBJ1-3|TRBV4-3
CASSQEHTPSGNTIYF
TGCGCCAGCAGCCAAGAGCACACCCCCTCTGGAAACACCATATATTTT
>-|TRBD1|TRBJ1-5|TRBV4-2
CASSQGGQGDQPQHF
TGTGCCAGCAGCCAAGGCGGACAGGGGGATCAGCCCCAGCATTTT
>once|-|TRBJ1-2|TRBV7-9
CASSLRTEGGYTF
TGTGCCAGCAGCCTACGGACAGAGGGAGGCTACACCTTC
>-|-|TRBJ1-3|TRBV9
CASSVSAVSSGNTIYF
TGTGCCAGCAGCGTTTCTGCGGTGAGCTCTGGAAACACCATATATTTT
>-|-|TRBJ2-1|TRBV7-9
CASSLGENEQFF
TGTGCCAGCAGCTTGGGAGAGAATGAGCAGTTCTTC
>-|-|TRBJ1-1|TRBV19
CASSISSVSSEAFF
TGTGCCAGTAGTATTTCTTCCGTTTCTTCTGAGGCTTTCTTT
>-|TRBD1|TRBJ2-3|TRBV9
CASSVDLGGPADTQYF
TGTGCCAGCAGCGTAGACCTAGGGGGCCCGGCAGATACGCAGTATTTT
>-|TRBD2|TRBJ2-1|TRBV14
CASSQYPTGLAGVLNEQFF
TGTGCCAGCAGCCAATACCCTACCGGACTAGCGGGGGTGCTCAATGAGCAGTTCTTC
>-|TRBD1|TRBJ2-6|TRBV5-4
CASSLAGQGAPTGANVLTF
TGTGCCAGCAGCTTGGCCGGACAGGGGGCGCCCACTGGGGCCAACGTCCTGACTTTC
>few|TRBD1|TRBJ1-2|TRBV6-5
CASSYHRDSLYGYTF
TGTGCCAGCAGTTACCACCGGGACAGCCTCTATGGCTACACCTTC
>once|-|TRBJ2-3|TRBV29-1
CSTTSRDNTDTQYF
TGCAGCACAACCTCCCGGGACAACACAGATACGCAGTATTTT
>-|TRBD1|TRBJ2-1|TRBV11-2
CASSYGTGVTDNEQFF
TGTGCCAGCAGCTATGGGACAGGGGTGACGGATAATGAGCAGTTCTTC
>-|TRBD2|TRBJ2-7|TRBV27
CASSLALAGGSYEQYF
TGTGCCAGCAGTTTAGCACTAGCGGGGGGTTCCTACGAGCAGTACTTC
>once|TRBD1|TRBJ1-3|TRBV10-2
CASRNRDSSGNTIYF
TGCGCCAGCAGAAACCGGGACAGCTCTGGAAACACCATATATTTT
>-|TRBD1|TRBJ1-2|TRBV12-3/TRBV12-4
CASSGDRFAGYTF
TGTGCCAGCAGTGGGGACAGGTTTGCTGGCTACACCTTC
>-|TRBD1|TRBJ1-5|TRBV5-8
CASSSGTEKFVGSQPQHF
TGTGCCAGCAGCTCCGGGACAGAAAAATTCGTTGGCAGTCAGCCCCAGCATTTT
>-|TRBD1|TRBJ1-2|TRBV5-8
CASSTSRGLAYGYTF
TGTGCCAGCAGCACGAGCAGGGGGCTGGCCTATGGCTACACCTTC
>-|-|TRBJ2-5|TRBV6-4
CASSDQEGETQYF
TGTGCCAGCAGTGACCAAGAGGGAGAGACCCAGTACTTC
>-|-|TRBJ2-3|TRBV24-1
CATGGSGTDTQYF
TGTGCCACCGGCGGGTCTGGCACAGATACGCAGTATTTT
>-|-|TRBJ1-3|TRBV5-6
CASSFDRSGNTIYF
TGTGCCAGCAGCTTCGACAGGTCAGGAAACACCATATATTTT
>-|TRBD1|TRBJ2-5|TRBV6-1
CASSEAGQFQETQYF
TGTGCCAGCAGTGAAGCGGGACAGTTTCAAGAGACCCAGTACTTC
>once|TRBD1|TRBJ1-4|TRBV6-2/TRBV6-3
CASSYRGRQFF
TGTGCCAGCAGTTACAGGGGGCGACAGTTTTTT
>once|-|TRBJ1-1|TRBV5-1
CASSLGHTEAFF
TGCGCCAGCAGTTTGGGGCACACTGAAGCTTTCTTT
>many|TRBD1|TRBJ1-1|TRBV5-1
CASRPTGGSEAFF
TGCGCCAGCAGACCCACAGGGGGATCTGAAGCTTTCTTT
>-|-|TRBJ1-1|TRBV3-1/TRBV3-2
CASSPKTVPMNTEAFF
TGTGCCAGCAGCCCTAAGACAGTTCCTATGAACACTGAAGCTTTCTTT
>-|-|TRBJ1-2|TRBV5-1
CASSLGQGGGYTF
TGCGCCAGCAGCTTGGGTCAGGGAGGCGGCTACACCTTC
>-|TRBD2|TRBJ2-3|TRBV24-1
CATSLAGAQVTQYF
TGTGCCACCAGTCTAGCGGGGGCACAAGTTACGCAGTATTTT
>-|TRBD1|TRBJ2-3|TRBV7-3
CASSFSGQGPDTQYF
TGTGCCAGCAGCTTTTCCGGACAGGGGCCAGATACGCAGTATTTT
>-|-|TRBJ2-2|TRBV19
CASSTVTTNTGELFF
TGTGCCAGTAGTACTGTGACAACTAACACCGGGGAGCTGTTTTTT
>-|TRBD1|TRBJ1-2|TRBV6-5
CASMDRAVGGYTF
TGTGCCAGCATGGACAGGGCCGTTGGGGGCTACACCTTC
>-|TRBD1|TRBJ2-7|TRBV5-1
CASSLGQDPYEQYF
TGCGCCAGCAGCCTGGGACAGGACCCCTACGAGCAGTACTTC
>once|-|TRBJ2-7|TRBV7-9
CASSRFDSYEQYF
TGTGCCAGCAGCCGATTCGACAGCTACGAGCAGTACTTC
>-|TRBD1|TRBJ2-7|TRBV5-5
CASSMGQGGAYEQYF
TGTGCCAGCAGCATGGGACAGGGGGGGGCCTACGAGCAGTACTTC
>-|-|TRBJ1-3|TRBV6-2/TRBV6-3
CASSYGGKGNTIYF
TGTGCCAGCAGTTACGGGGGGAAGGGAAACACCATATATTTT
>few|TRBD1|TRBJ1-6|TRBV19
CASSDRDRTPLHF
TGTGCCAGTAGTGACAGGGATCGGACACCCCTCCACTTT
>once|-|TRBJ1-1|TRBV3-1/TRBV3-2
CASSQVPPGTPEAFF
TGTGCCAGCAGCCAAGTACCCCCAGGAACTCCTGAAGCTTTCTTT
>few|-|TRBJ2-7|TRBV5-1
CASSRTGIFSSYEQYF
TGCGCCAGCAGCAGAACAGGGATCTTCAGCTCCTACGAGCAGTACTTC
>-|TRBD2|TRBJ2-7|TRBV4-2
CASSQDGPGTSGGASYEQYF
TGTGCCAGCAGCCAAGATGGGCCCGGGACTAGCGGGGGGGCCTCCTACGAGCAGTACTTC
>-|TRBD2|TRBJ2-5|TRBV19
CASSAGTSGGLGQYF
TGTGCCAGTAGTGCCGGGACTAGCGGGGGGCTGGGTCAGTACTTC
>-|-|TRBJ2-5|TRBV20-1
CSARFGETQYF
TGCAGTGCTAGATTCGGGGAGACCCAGTACTTC
>-|TRBD1|TRBJ1-1|TRBV4-2
CASSQVADRGNTEAFF
TGTGCCAGCAGCCAAGTCGCGGACAGGGGGAACACTGAAGCTTTCTTT
>-|-|TRBJ1-5|TRBV19
CASSEWSNQPQHF
TGTGCCAGTTCTGAGTGGAGCAATCAGCCCCAGCATTTT
>few|-|TRBJ2-7|TRBV27
CASSPSRELLSEQYF
TGTGCCAGCAGCCCGAGCCGGGAGCTGCTCAGCGAGCAGTACTTC
>-|-|TRBJ1-1|TRBV7-3
CASSLTPGMEAFF
TGTGCCAGCAGCTTAACACCGGGAATGGAAGCTTTCTTT
>few|-|TRBJ1-1|TRBV5-8
CASSTQGLTEAFF
TGTGCCAGCAGCACACAGGGTCTCACTGAAGCTTTCTTT
>-|-|TRBJ2-7|TRBV5-1
CASNEGGPYYEQYF
TGCGCCAGCAATGAAGGAGGGCCTTACTACGAGCAGTACTTC
>few|TRBD1|TRBJ1-2|TRBV6-5
CASTRTGSAGYTF
TGTGCCAGCACCAGGACAGGGAGCGCTGGCTACACCTTC
>-|-|TRBJ1-5|TRBV7-2
CASSLNSGTQPQHF
TGTGCCAGCAGCTTAAACTCAGGGACTCAGCCCCAACATTTT
>-|TRBD1|TRBJ2-7|TRBV19
CASSSLKRQGYEQYF
TGTGCCAGTAGTTCGCTAAAGAGACAGGGGTACGAGCAGTACTTC
>-|-|TRBJ2-3|TRBV5-1
CASSLRGAGTDTQYF
TGCGCCAGCAGCTTGCGGGGGGCAGGCACAGATACGCAGTATTTT
>-|-|TRBJ2-7|TRBV19
CASSIEREKVF
TGTGCCAGTAGTATAGAACGGGAGAAAGTCTTC
>once|-|TRBJ1-1|TRBV29-1
CSVEGRMNTEAFF
TGCAGCGTTGAAGGCAGGATGAACACTGAAGCTTTCTTT
>once|-|TRBJ2-1|TRBV7-9
CASRGGAHNEQFF
TGTGCCAGTCGAGGGGGGGCCCACAATGAGCAGTTCTTC